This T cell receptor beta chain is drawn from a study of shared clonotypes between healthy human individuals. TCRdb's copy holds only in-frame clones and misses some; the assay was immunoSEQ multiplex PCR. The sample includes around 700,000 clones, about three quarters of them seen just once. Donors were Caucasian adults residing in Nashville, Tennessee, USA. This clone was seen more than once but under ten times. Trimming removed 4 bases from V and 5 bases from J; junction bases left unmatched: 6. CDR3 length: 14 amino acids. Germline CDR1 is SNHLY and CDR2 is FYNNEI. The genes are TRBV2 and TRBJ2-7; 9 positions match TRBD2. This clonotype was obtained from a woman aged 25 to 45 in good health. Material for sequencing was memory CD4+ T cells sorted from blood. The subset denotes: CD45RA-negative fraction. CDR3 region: CASSGLAATNEQYF. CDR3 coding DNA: TGTGCCAGCAGTGGACTAGCGGCCACGAACGAGCAGTACTTC.